The present T cell receptor (beta chain) was sequenced within a study of response to subunit inactivated influenza vaccine. TCRdb fed the RT-PCR reads into MiXCR, producing one record per CDR3 protein. Among roughly 650,000 distinct CDR3 sequences listed, approximately 15% were seen once. Trimming took off 0 bases at V and 2 bases at J, with 14 bases between the two ends. The CDR3 contains 16 residues. CDR1 and CDR2 (germline): SGHTA, FQGNSA. This sequence originates from a man in his forties or fifties who received an inactivated influenza vaccine. The sample here was PBMCs from blood, taken less than 13 days after vaccination. This chain uses TRBV7-2 with TRBJ2-7; unclear D gene. In nucleotides, the CDR3 is TGTGCCAGCAGCTTAGCACTTACGGTGGCTGCCTACGAGCAGTACTTC. It specifies CASSLALTVAAYEQYF.